These T cell receptor beta chains were read from a single sample in a study of cytomegalovirus exposure and HLA in healthy donors. Repertoires were generated with immunoSEQ multiplex PCR, while TCRdb's copy carries only in-frame clones and drops some. Found here are approximately 110,000 clones, about 80% of them singletons; the top ten hold roughly 4%. Sequencing input: PBMCs. The source of these receptors is a man in his forties in good health and CMV-seronegative. CDR3s include the opening cysteine and the closing phenylalanine or tryptophan. D genes are given only for firm matches. Clone size is not always given. Where it is, it says once, few, many or a class for expanded clones.

TRBD2,TRBJ2-5,NA,TRBV30,TGTGCCTGGAGCTTCTTGCCGGGGGGGACCCAGTACTTC,CAWSFLPGGTQYF
NA,TRBJ1-2,once,TRBV7-8,TGTGCCAGCCGCGATCCGGGGAGCGATGGCTACACCTTC,CASRDPGSDGYTF
NA,TRBJ2-1,few,TRBV6-1,TGTGCCAGCAGTGAAGCGCAGCGGATCTCCTACAATGAGCAGTTCTTC,CASSEAQRISYNEQFF
TRBD1,TRBJ1-6,NA,TRBV7-9,TGTGCCAGCAGCTCTACAGGGGGCTGGAGGTCCTATAATTCACCCCTCCACTTT,CASSSTGGWRSYNSPLHF
NA,TRBJ2-2,NA,TRBV11-2,TGTGCCAGCAGCTTACAGGGCACCGGGGAGCTGTTTTTT,CASSLQGTGELFF
TRBD1,TRBJ2-1,once,TRBV5-1,TGCGTCAGCAGTTCCGGGACAGGGGAGTACAATGAGCAGTTCTTC,CVSSSGTGEYNEQFF
TRBD1,TRBJ1-1,few,TRBV7-9,TGTGCCAGCAGCCCCAGGGGGCTCATGAACACTGAAGCTTTCTTT,CASSPRGLMNTEAFF
TRBD1,TRBJ1-5,NA,TRBV7-6,TGTGCCAGCAGCCTAGCCGGGACAGGGCGTCAGCCCCAGCATTTT,CASSLAGTGRQPQHF
TRBD1,TRBJ1-3,NA,TRBV11-2,TGTGCCAGCAGATATTGGGGACAGGGACTAAACACCATATATTTT,CASRYWGQGLNTIYF
TRBD1,TRBJ1-1,NA,TRBV10-3,TGTGCCATCAGTGAGGGGACAGGGGTGGGTACTGAAGCTTTCTTT,CAISEGTGVGTEAFF
NA,TRBJ2-7,once,TRBV7-2,TGTGCCAGCAGCTTATCAGGGGCGGTAAACGAGCAGTACTTC,CASSLSGAVNEQYF
NA,TRBJ2-7,NA,TRBV5-1,TGCGCCAGCAGCATGGACAGATACGAGCAGTACTTC,CASSMDRYEQYF
NA,TRBJ1-2,NA,TRBV2,TGTGCCAGCAGTGGGTTGCTGGGGGGGGTTTATGGCTACACCTTC,CASSGLLGGVYGYTF
NA,TRBJ1-4,NA,TRBV5-1,TGCGCCAGCAGGAGGGGGGGGCCGGCTAATGAAAAACTGTTTTTT,CASRRGGPANEKLFF
NA,TRBJ2-5,once,TRBV5-1,TGCGCCAGCAGCTTGGGAACAGGAAAAGAGACCCAGTACTTC,CASSLGTGKETQYF
TRBD1,TRBJ2-7,NA,TRBV29-1,TGCAGCGTCAACCGGGACAGCTACGAGCAGTACTTC,CSVNRDSYEQYF
TRBD1,TRBJ1-6,NA,TRBV7-2,TGTGCCAGCAGCCTTAACGCAGGGGGTTCACCCCTCCACTTT,CASSLNAGGSPLHF
TRBD1,TRBJ1-4,NA,TRBV7-9,TGTGCCAGCAGCTTAGTCGGGTCAGGGGGTGAAAAACTGTTTTTT,CASSLVGSGGEKLFF
NA,TRBJ2-3,NA,TRBV11-1,TGTGCCAGCAGCTTTACCAGGGGAGCAGATACGCAGTATTTT,CASSFTRGADTQYF
NA,TRBJ1-1,NA,TRBV18,TGTGCCAGCTCATCGAGGGCGAGGGACACTGAAGCTTTCTTT,CASSSRARDTEAFF
TRBD2,TRBJ2-7,once,TRBV10-3,TGTGCCATCAGCGCCCAGAGCGGGGGTCTTTCGGAGCAGTACTTC,CAISAQSGGLSEQYF
TRBD2,TRBJ2-2,NA,TRBV7-6,TGTGCCAGCAGCTTGGGAGGGCGAGAAGGGACCGGGGAGCTGTTTTTT,CASSLGGREGTGELFF
NA,TRBJ1-4,NA,TRBV4-2,TGTGCCAGCAGCCCGGACCTAGGACAGCGGGAGTCGGGAAAACTGTTTTTT,CASSPDLGQRESGKLFF
NA,TRBJ2-7,NA,TRBV5-4,TGTGCCAGCAGCTTGGGTGCGCTAACCTACGAGCAGTACTTC,CASSLGALTYEQYF
TRBD2,TRBJ2-1,NA,TRBV7-9,TGTGCCAGCAGCTTAGCCCCAGTAGCGGGGGGATACAATGAGCAGTTCTTC,CASSLAPVAGGYNEQFF
NA,TRBJ1-2,NA,TRBV4-3,TGCGCCAGCAGCCAGGGAACCACCGGGGGCTATGGCTACACCTTC,CASSQGTTGGYGYTF
NA,TRBJ2-7,few,TRBV5-1,TGCGCCAGCAGCTTACCCCTGGAGTCGGGCGAGCAGTACTTC,CASSLPLESGEQYF
NA,TRBJ1-3,NA,TRBV4-3,TGCGCCAGCAGCCAAGAGGCAGGGGTTGGAAACACCATATATTTT,CASSQEAGVGNTIYF
NA,TRBJ1-1,few,TRBV7-9,TGTGCCAGCGCGTTACGGACTGAAGCTTTCTTT,CASALRTEAFF
TRBD1,TRBJ1-2,once,TRBV9,TGTGCCAGCAGCCCACAGGGGACCGGGGATGGCTACACCTTC,CASSPQGTGDGYTF
TRBD1,TRBJ1-2,NA,TRBV18,TGTGCCAGCTCACCACAGGGACAGGTTTATGGCTACACCTTC,CASSPQGQVYGYTF
TRBD2,TRBJ2-6,once,TRBV5-1,TGCGCCAGCAGCCTATCGACTAGCGGGGGCTCGGGGGCCAACGTCCTGACTTTC,CASSLSTSGGSGANVLTF
NA,TRBJ1-2,NA,TRBV7-2,TGTGCCAGCAGCTTAGTTCAGGGTGGCGTCTATGGCTACACCTTC,CASSLVQGGVYGYTF
TRBD1,TRBJ1-6,NA,TRBV2,TGTGCCAGCAGCGCCCGGGACAGGCGTTCACCCCTCCACTTT,CASSARDRRSPLHF
NA,TRBJ1-6,NA,TRBV19,TGTGCCAGCGCCCACCAGAGGGATTCACCCCTCCACTTT,CASAHQRDSPLHF
TRBD1,TRBJ1-5,NA,TRBV4-1,TGCGCCAGCAGCCAGTTATCTCAGGGGGCGAGTCAGCCCCAGCATTTT,CASSQLSQGASQPQHF
NA,TRBJ1-2,NA,TRBV19,TGTGCCAGTAGTACTCAGGGCGGAGGCTACACCTTC,CASSTQGGGYTF
TRBD1,TRBJ2-1,NA,TRBV29-1,TGCAGCGCAAGGACAGGAGGAGGAAATGAGCAGTTCTTC,CSARTGGGNEQFF
TRBD1,TRBJ2-1,NA,TRBV6-5,TGTGCCAGCAGGAGGACAGGGCCCTACAATGAGCAGTTCTTC,CASRRTGPYNEQFF
NA,TRBJ2-7,once,TRBV4-1,TGCGCCAGCAGCCAAGGGCCAGGGTTTCGCGAGCAGTACTTC,CASSQGPGFREQYF
TRBD1,TRBJ1-2,NA,TRBV7-2,TGTGCCAGCAGCACAGGGGGCGTTGGCTACACCTTC,CASSTGGVGYTF
TRBD1,TRBJ1-2,NA,TRBV25-1,TGTGCCAGCATAGCTGGGACAGGGAAATATGGCTACACCTTC,CASIAGTGKYGYTF